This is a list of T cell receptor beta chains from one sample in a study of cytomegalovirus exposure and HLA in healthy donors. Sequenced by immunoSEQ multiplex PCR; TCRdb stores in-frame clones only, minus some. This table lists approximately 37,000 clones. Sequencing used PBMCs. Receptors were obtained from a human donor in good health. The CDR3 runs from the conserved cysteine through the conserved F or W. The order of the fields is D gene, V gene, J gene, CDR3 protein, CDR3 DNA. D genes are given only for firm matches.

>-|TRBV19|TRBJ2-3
CASSPRVYLPTDTQYF
TGTGCCAGTAGTCCCCGGGTCTACCTTCCCACAGATACGCAGTATTTT
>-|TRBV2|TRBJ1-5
CASSEERGQPQHF
TGTGCCAGCAGTGAGGAGAGAGGGCAGCCCCAGCATTTT
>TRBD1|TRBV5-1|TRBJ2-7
CASSLIPGQVYEQYF
TGCGCCAGCAGCTTGATACCGGGACAGGTCTACGAGCAGTACTTC
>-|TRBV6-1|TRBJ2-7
CASSDVGAYEQYF
TGTGCCAGCAGTGATGTCGGAGCCTACGAGCAGTACTTC
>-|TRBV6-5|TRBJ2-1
CASSYGGYEQFF
TGTGCCAGCAGTTACGGGGGCTATGAGCAGTTCTTC
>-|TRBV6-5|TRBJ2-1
CASSYRGVGYNEQFF
TGTGCCAGCAGTTATCGGGGAGTGGGCTACAATGAGCAGTTCTTC
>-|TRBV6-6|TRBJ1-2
CASSPSGRGFGYTF
TGTGCCAGCAGCCCCTCCGGTCGGGGTTTTGGCTACACCTTC
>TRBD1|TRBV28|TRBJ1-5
CASTPGQLNQPQHF
TGTGCCAGCACTCCGGGACAGCTCAATCAGCCCCAGCATTTT
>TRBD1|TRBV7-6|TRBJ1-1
CASSRQGPSQAFF
TGTGCCAGCAGCAGACAGGGGCCCTCCCAAGCTTTCTTT
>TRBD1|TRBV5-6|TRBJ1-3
CASSTQDWTGPGNNIYF
TGTGCCAGCAGCACACAGGACTGGACAGGGCCCGGAAACAACATATATTTT
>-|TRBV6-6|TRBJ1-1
CASSHSTDRTEAFF
TGTGCCAGCAGCCACTCGACAGACAGGACTGAAGCTTTCTTT
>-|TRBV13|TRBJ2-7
CASSGIRGAYEQYF
TGTGCCAGCAGCGGGATCAGGGGTGCCTACGAGCAGTACTTC
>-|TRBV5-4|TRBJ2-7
CASSLASSSEQYF
TGTGCCAGCAGCTTGGCGAGTAGCAGCGAGCAGTACTTC
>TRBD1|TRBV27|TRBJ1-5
CASRSGQGSNQPQHF
TGTGCCAGCAGGTCGGGACAGGGGAGCAATCAGCCCCAGCATTTT
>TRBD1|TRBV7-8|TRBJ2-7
CASSRRLGQGAGEQYF
TGTGCCAGCAGCCGGCGATTAGGACAGGGGGCGGGCGAGCAGTACTTC
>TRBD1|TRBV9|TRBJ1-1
CASTRLGQTNTEAFF
TGTGCCAGCACCCGCTTGGGACAGACGAACACTGAAGCTTTCTTT
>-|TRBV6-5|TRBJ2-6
CASSYGGTGANVLTF
TGTGCCAGCAGTTACGGGGGCACGGGGGCCAACGTCCTGACTTTC
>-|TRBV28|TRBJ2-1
CASSFGLRVQFF
TGTGCCAGCAGTTTCGGACTAAGGGTGCAGTTCTTC